This T cell receptor (beta chain) derives from a study of blood T cell repertoires in COVID-19. This CDR3 has 12 residues. Germline V gives CDR1 MGHRA, CDR2 YSYEKL. V dropped 1 base and J dropped 6 bases, with 7 bases sitting between them. This clone was found once. Under the authors' procedure: Estimates of nucleated cell counts were drawn from the amplification of reference gene primers. The protocol was immunoSEQ multiplex PCR, while the TCRdb copy is restricted to in-frame clones and leaves out a portion. V and J calls and clone size are given by that table; D and trimming were obtained from the DNA. The sample holds 120,000 or so clones, around 90% seen once.

V gene TRBV4-1 combines with J gene TRBJ2-7; unclear D gene. The sample taken for sequencing was peripheral blood. The receptor was derived from a human donor in a cohort sampled during active COVID-19. The CDR3 DNA reads as TGCGCCAGCAGCCAAGGGTCGGGCGAGCAGTACTTC. It is translated as CASSQGSGEQYF.